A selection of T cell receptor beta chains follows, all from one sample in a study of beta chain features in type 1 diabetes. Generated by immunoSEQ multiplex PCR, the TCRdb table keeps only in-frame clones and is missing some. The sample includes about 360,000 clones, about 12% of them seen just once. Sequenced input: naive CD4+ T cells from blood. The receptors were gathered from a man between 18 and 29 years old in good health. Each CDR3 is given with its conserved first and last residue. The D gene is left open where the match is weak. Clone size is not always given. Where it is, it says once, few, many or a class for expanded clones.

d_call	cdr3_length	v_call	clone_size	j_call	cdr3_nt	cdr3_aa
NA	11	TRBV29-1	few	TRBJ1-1	TGCAGCGTTCAACCCTTAGCTGAAGCTTTCTTT	CSVQPLAEAFF
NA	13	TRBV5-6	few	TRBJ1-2	TGTGCCAGCAGCTTGGCCCCGGGTTCTGGCTACACCTTC	CASSLAPGSGYTF
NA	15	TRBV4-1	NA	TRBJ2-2	TGCGCCAGCAGCAGGGGGGGGGTGGCCACCGGGGAGCTGTTTTTT	CASSRGGVATGELFF
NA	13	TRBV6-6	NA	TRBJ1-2	TGTGCCAGCAGTTCGACAGAGGACTATGGCTACACCTTC	CASSSTEDYGYTF
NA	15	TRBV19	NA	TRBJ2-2	TGTGCCAGTAGTTCTCCAGGGGTGGTTACCGGGGAGCTGTTTTTT	CASSSPGVVTGELFF
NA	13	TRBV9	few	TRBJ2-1	TGTGCCAGCAGGTTGGGGACTTCGGGTGAGCAGTTCTTC	CASRLGTSGEQFF
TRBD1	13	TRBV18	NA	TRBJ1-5	TGTGCCAGCTCACAAGGGACAGATCAGCCCCAGCATTTT	CASSQGTDQPQHF
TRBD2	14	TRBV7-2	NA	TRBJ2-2	TGTGCGTCCGGGGGGACTGTGAACACCGGGGAGCTGTTTTTT	CASGGTVNTGELFF
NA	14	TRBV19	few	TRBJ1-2	TGTGCCAGTATGGAGTTGGGGCGGAACTATGGCTACACCTTC	CASMELGRNYGYTF
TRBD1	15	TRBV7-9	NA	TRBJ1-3	TGTGCCAGCAGCTCCCTCAGGGGGTCTGGAAACACCATATATTTT	CASSSLRGSGNTIYF
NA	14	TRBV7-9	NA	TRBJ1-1	TGTGCCAGCAGCCCACAGGGAGCAAGGGCTGAAGCTTTCTTT	CASSPQGARAEAFF
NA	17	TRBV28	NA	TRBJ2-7	TGTGCCAGCAGTCCAACCGGAGGGACGGCTGGGGACTACGAGCAGTACTTC	CASSPTGGTAGDYEQYF
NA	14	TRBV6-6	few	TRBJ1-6	TGTGCCAGCCTAGCACCAGAGAGTAGATCACCCCTCCACTTT	CASLAPESRSPLHF
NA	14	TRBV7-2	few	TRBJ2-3	TGTGCCAGCAGCTTGCCCGGGGGTACAGATACGCAGTATTTT	CASSLPGGTDTQYF
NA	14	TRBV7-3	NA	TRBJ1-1	TGTGCCAGCAGCTTACTTGGGGCGGGAACTGAAGCTTTCTTT	CASSLLGAGTEAFF
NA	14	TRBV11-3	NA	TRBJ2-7	TGTGCCAGCAGCTGCACCAGGGACATCTACGAGCAGTACTTC	CASSCTRDIYEQYF
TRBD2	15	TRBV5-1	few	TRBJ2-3	TGCGCCAGCAGCCTAGCGGGACCTAGCACAGATACGCAGTATTTT	CASSLAGPSTDTQYF
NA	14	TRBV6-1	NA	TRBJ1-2	TGTGCCAGCAGTGACAGGTTTGGGGCCTATGGCTACACCTTC	CASSDRFGAYGYTF
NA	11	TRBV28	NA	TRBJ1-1	TGTGCCATCAGACAGTACACTGAAGCTTTCTTT	CAIRQYTEAFF
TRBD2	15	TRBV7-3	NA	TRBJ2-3	TGTGCCAGCAGCCTCCCAGCGGGGGATACAGATACGCAGTATTTT	CASSLPAGDTDTQYF
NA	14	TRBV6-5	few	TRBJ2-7	TGTGCCAGCAGTTACTCGGAGGGAATCTACGAGCAGTACTTC	CASSYSEGIYEQYF
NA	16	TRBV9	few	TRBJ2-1	TGTGCCAGCAGCCCAGAGGTAGCGCGGTACTACAATGAGCAGTTCTTC	CASSPEVARYYNEQFF
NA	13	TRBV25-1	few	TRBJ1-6	TGTGCCAGCAGTGTACAGGGTGAATCACCCCTCCACTTT	CASSVQGESPLHF
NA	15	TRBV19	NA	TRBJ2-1	TGTGCCAGTAGTATCGAAGCGGGCTCCTACAATGAGCAGTTCTTC	CASSIEAGSYNEQFF
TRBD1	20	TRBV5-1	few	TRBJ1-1	TGCGCCAGCAGCTTACACTCCGGGACAGCCAATCGAAGAATGAACACTGAAGCTTTCTTT	CASSLHSGTANRRMNTEAFF
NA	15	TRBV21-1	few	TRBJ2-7	TGTGCCAGCATGGGGACTAGCGGGAGCTCCTACGAGCAGTACTTC	CASMGTSGSSYEQYF
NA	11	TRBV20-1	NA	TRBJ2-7	TGCAGTGCTTATGACACTAGCGAGCAGTACTTC	CSAYDTSEQYF
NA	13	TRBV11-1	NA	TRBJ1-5	TGTGCCAGCAGCTCCGACACATCTCAGCCCCAGCATTTT	CASSSDTSQPQHF
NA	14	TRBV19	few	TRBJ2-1	TGTGCCAGTAGTATACGGACTCCCTTCAATGAGCAGTTCTTC	CASSIRTPFNEQFF
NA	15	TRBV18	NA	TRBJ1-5	TGTGCCAGCTCACCACTGGGGCAGGCGTATCAGCCCCAGCATTTT	CASSPLGQAYQPQHF
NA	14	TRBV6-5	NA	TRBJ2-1	TGTGCCAGCAGTTACTCAAGGCTAGCCTCTAAGCAGTTCTTC	CASSYSRLASKQFF
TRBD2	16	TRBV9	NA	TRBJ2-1	TGTGCCAGCAGCGTTGGCGGGAGGGGATCCTACAATGAGCAGTTCTTC	CASSVGGRGSYNEQFF
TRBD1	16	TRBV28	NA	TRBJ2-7	TGTGCCAGCATCCTGAGTTCCGGGACAGGCTCCTACGAGCAGTACTTC	CASILSSGTGSYEQYF